This T cell receptor beta chain was identified during a study of CD8 T cells in ankylosing spondylitis. Between the trimmed V and J ends, which lost 4 bases and 1 base, there was a span of 10 bases. Looked up from germline, CDR1 is KGHDR and CDR2 is SFDVKD. There are 16 residues in the CDR3. This clonotype has more than one count but fewer than ten. What it binds is unknown. Study-level points and caveats: There was a TCR beta motif, made of several highly homologous variants, that appeared characteristic of ankylosing spondylitis blood.

Each CDR3 protein gets one entry after TCRdb re-called the 5' RACE reads with MiXCR. The repertoire includes over 450,000 distinct CDR3 sequences, approximately 12% of them detected once, and 6.8% sits in the top ten. The specimen sequenced was blood, either unsorted or a sorted T cell fraction (not recorded which). The receptor comes from a male donor with ankylosing spondylitis. The genes are TRBV24-1 and TRBJ2-6; TRBD1 is a possible D gene (7 bases). DNA for the CDR3: TGTGCCACCAGTGACCAGGGGGGATCTGGGGCCAACGTCCTGACTTTC. Amino acids: CATSDQGGSGANVLTF.